This T cell receptor beta chain was recorded in a study of long-term antiretroviral therapy in people with HIV. This CDR3 comprises 16 residues. V lost 4 bases and J 2 bases, leaving 15 bases between the germline ends. The germline gives CDR1 SGHTA, CDR2 FQGNSA. Researchers ran immunoSEQ v3.0 at survey level. TCRdb keeps only in-frame clones here, not all; method: immunoSEQ multiplex PCR. The table has tens of thousands of clones, approximately 81% seen once. The sample holds one count of this clone. This TCR was sampled from a woman between 50 and 59 years old with HIV. The chain combines TRBV7-2 with TRBJ2-1; TRBD2 is a possible D gene (6 bases). The sequences come from unsorted PBMCs, collected 1.9 years after starting antiretroviral therapy. CDR3 sequence: CASSSGLSRTYNEQFF. The CDR3 DNA follows: TGTGCCAGCAGCTCAGGACTAAGCCGAACCTACAATGAGCAGTTCTTC.